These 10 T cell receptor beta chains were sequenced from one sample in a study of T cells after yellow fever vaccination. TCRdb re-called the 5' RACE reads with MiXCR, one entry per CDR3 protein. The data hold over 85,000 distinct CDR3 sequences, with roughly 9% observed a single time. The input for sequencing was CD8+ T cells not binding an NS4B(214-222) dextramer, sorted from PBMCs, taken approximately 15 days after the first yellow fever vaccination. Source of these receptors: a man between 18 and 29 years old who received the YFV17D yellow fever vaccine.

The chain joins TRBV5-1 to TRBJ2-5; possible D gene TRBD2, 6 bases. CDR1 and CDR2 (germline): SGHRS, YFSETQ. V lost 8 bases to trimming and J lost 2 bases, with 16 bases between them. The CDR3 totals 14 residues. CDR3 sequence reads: CASRPSEIQETQYF. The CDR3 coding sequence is TGCGCCAGTAGGCCTAGCGAGATACAAGAGACCCAGTACTTC.

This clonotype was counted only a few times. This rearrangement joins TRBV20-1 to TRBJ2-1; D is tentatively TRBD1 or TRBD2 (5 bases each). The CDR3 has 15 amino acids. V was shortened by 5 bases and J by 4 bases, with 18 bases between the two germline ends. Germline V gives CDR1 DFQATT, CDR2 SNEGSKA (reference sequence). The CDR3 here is CSAWGWQDGYNEQFF. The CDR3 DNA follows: TGCAGTGCTTGGGGGTGGCAGGACGGATACAATGAGCAGTTCTTC.

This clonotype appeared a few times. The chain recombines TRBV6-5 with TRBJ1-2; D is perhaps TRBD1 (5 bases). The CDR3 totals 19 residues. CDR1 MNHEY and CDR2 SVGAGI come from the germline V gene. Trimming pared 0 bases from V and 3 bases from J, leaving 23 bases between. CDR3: CASSYSAWAGRPRDYGYTF. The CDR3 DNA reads TGTGCCAGCAGTTACTCCGCCTGGGCAGGGCGCCCGAGGGACTATGGCTACACCTTC.

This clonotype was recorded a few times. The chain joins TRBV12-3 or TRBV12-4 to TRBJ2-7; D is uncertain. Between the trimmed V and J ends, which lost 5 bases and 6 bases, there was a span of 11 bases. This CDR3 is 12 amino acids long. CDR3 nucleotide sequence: TGTGCCAGCAGTCACAGTGGGATCGAGCAGTACTTC. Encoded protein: CASSHSGIEQYF.

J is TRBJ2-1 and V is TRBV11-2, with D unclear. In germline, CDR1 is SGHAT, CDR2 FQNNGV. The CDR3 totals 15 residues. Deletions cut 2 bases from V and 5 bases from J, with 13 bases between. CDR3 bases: TGTGCCAGCAGCTTAAAGGCCTATCGGGACAATGAGCAGTTCTTC. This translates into CASSLKAYRDNEQFF.

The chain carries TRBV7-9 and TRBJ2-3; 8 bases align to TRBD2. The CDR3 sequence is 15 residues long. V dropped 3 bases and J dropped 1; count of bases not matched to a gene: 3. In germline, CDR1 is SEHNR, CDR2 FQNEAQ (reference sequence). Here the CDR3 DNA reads TGTGCCAGCAGCTTTAGCGGGGTCGGCACAGATACGCAGTATTTT. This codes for CASSFSGVGTDTQYF.

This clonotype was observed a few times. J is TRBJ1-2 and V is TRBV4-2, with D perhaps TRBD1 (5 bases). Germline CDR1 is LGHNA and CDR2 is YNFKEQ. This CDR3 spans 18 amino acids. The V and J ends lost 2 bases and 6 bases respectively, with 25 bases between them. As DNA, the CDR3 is TGTGCCAGCAGCCAACCCTCTCCGAGACCGGGGCCTGGGGATGGCTACACCTTC. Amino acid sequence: CASSQPSPRPGPGDGYTF.

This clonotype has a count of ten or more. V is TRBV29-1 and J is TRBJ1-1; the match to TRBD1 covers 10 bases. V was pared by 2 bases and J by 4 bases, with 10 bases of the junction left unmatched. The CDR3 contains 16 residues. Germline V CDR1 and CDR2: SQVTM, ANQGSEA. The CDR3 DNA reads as TGCAGCGTTGAAAGGGGGTTTGACAGGGGGCCCACTGAAGCTTTCTTT. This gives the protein CSVERGFDRGPTEAFF.

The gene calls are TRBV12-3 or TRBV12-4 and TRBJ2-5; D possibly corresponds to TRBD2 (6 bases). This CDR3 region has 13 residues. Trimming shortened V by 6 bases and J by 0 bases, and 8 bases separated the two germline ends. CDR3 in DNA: TGTGCCAGCAGGGGGGACTACCAAGAGACCCAGTACTTC. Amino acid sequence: CASRGDYQETQYF.

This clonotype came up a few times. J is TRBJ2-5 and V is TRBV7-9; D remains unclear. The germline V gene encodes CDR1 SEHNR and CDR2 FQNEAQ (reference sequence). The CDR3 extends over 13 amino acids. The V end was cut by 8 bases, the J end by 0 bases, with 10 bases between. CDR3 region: CASAGRHQETQYF. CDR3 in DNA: TGTGCCAGCGCCGGGCGGCACCAAGAGACCCAGTACTTC.